These T cell receptor beta chains were read from a single sample in a study of blood T cell repertoires in COVID-19. Assay used: immunoSEQ multiplex PCR; TCRdb lists only in-frame clones, some missing. Of 200,000 to 250,000 clones in the sample, approximately 84% were seen once. The sequenced sample was peripheral blood. Receptor source: an elderly woman with COVID-19, enrolled during active disease. The CDR3 runs from the conserved cysteine through the conserved F or W. The D gene is left open where the match is weak. Size is stated for part of the rows, as once, few or many counts, or as a class when the clone is expanded.

d_call: NA
v_call: TRBV7-8
clone_size: NA
j_call: TRBJ2-7
cdr3_nt: TGTGCCAGCAGCTTAGGGGCGAGCTCCTACGAGCAGTACTTC
cdr3_aa: CASSLGASSYEQYF

d_call: TRBD2
v_call: TRBV3-1/TRBV3-2
clone_size: NA
j_call: TRBJ2-7
cdr3_nt: TGTGCCAGCAGGCCGGGGGGGTCCTACGAGCAGTACTTC
cdr3_aa: CASRPGGSYEQYF

d_call: NA
v_call: TRBV7-9
clone_size: NA
j_call: TRBJ1-4
cdr3_nt: TGTGCCAGCAGCCCGGAAAACAGGGAAAAACTGTTTTTT
cdr3_aa: CASSPENREKLFF

d_call: NA
v_call: TRBV5-1
clone_size: NA
j_call: TRBJ1-2
cdr3_nt: TGCGCCAGCAGCTTGGTACAGGGAACGGGCTACACCTTC
cdr3_aa: CASSLVQGTGYTF

d_call: NA
v_call: TRBV27
clone_size: NA
j_call: TRBJ1-2
cdr3_nt: TGTGCCAGCAGCAAACTGGACAGAAACTATGGCTACACCTTC
cdr3_aa: CASSKLDRNYGYTF

d_call: NA
v_call: TRBV18
clone_size: NA
j_call: TRBJ1-1
cdr3_nt: TGTGCCAGCTCAGAGGTACAGGGAGTGATAACTGAAGCTTTCTTT
cdr3_aa: CASSEVQGVITEAFF

d_call: NA
v_call: TRBV15
clone_size: NA
j_call: TRBJ2-1
cdr3_nt: TGTGCCACCAGCAGAGAATCCGGGCCCCTCCGGGGTGAGCAGTTCTTC
cdr3_aa: CATSRESGPLRGEQFF

d_call: NA
v_call: TRBV9
clone_size: once
j_call: TRBJ1-1
cdr3_nt: TGTGCCAGCAGCCCCGCGGACAGTTTGGGAACTGAAGCTTTCTTT
cdr3_aa: CASSPADSLGTEAFF

d_call: NA
v_call: TRBV12-3/TRBV12-4
clone_size: once
j_call: TRBJ2-5
cdr3_nt: TGTGCCAGCAGTTTATGGGGGGAAGAGACCCAGTACTTC
cdr3_aa: CASSLWGEETQYF

d_call: NA
v_call: TRBV5-1
clone_size: NA
j_call: TRBJ1-5
cdr3_nt: TGCGCCAGCAGCTTGGCGGGTAAGCAGCCCCAGCATTTT
cdr3_aa: CASSLAGKQPQHF

d_call: TRBD1
v_call: TRBV18
clone_size: NA
j_call: TRBJ2-7
cdr3_nt: TGTGCCAGCTCACCACCGGTAGGGGGCGGCTACGAGCAGTACTTC
cdr3_aa: CASSPPVGGGYEQYF

d_call: TRBD1
v_call: TRBV27
clone_size: NA
j_call: TRBJ1-6
cdr3_nt: TGTGCCAGCAGCAGGGACAGCCCTATTCAGGCCCTCCACTTT
cdr3_aa: CASSRDSPIQALHF

d_call: NA
v_call: TRBV25-1
clone_size: NA
j_call: TRBJ1-1
cdr3_nt: TGTGCCAGCAGTGAAGCCACGATGAGGAACACTGAAGCTTTCTTT
cdr3_aa: CASSEATMRNTEAFF

d_call: TRBD2
v_call: TRBV6-5
clone_size: once
j_call: TRBJ2-1
cdr3_nt: TGTGCCAGCAGTTACTCGAGTAGCGGGGGGGACGTTGAGCAGTTCTTC
cdr3_aa: CASSYSSSGGDVEQFF